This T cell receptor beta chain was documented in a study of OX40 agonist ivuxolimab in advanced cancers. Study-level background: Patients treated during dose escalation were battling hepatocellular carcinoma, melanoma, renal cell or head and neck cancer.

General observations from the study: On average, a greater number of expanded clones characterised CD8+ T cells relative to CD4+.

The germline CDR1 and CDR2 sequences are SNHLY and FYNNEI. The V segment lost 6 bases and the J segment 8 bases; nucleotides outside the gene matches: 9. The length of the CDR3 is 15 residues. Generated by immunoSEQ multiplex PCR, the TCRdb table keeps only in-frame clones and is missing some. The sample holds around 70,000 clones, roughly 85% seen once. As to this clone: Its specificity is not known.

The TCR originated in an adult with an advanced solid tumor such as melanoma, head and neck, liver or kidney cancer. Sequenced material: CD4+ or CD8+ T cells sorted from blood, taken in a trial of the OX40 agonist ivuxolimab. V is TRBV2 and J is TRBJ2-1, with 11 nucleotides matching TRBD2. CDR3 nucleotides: TGTGCCAGCAGCCTTACTAGCGGGAGTGCGGATGAGCAGTTCTTC. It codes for CASSLTSGSADEQFF.